This T cell receptor beta chain was captured by sequencing in a study of T cell responses to AZD1222 COVID-19 vaccine. Repertoires were generated with immunoSEQ multiplex PCR, while TCRdb's copy carries only in-frame clones and drops some. The sample consists of some 150,000 clones, 75% to 85% of them appearing once. Deletions cut 5 bases from V and 5 bases from J, with 4 bases between. The germline V gene has CDR1 DFQATT and CDR2 SNEGSKA (reference sequence). This CDR3 has 9 amino acids. On this clone: Antigen unknown.

Study results and caveats: Regions left unmutated in variants are reportedly the target of nearly half of spike-specific TCRs. Repertoire sampling occurred only after the peak T cell response. Clonal diversity was possibly underestimated, and white British individuals and females predominated among donors. Spike regions recognized by vaccine-associated CD4 TCRs spanned the protein, led by 160-218 and 743-854.

The specimen was peripheral blood, collected on day 0 of MenACWY control vaccination. The sequence was obtained from an adult in good health. The chain links TRBV20-1 to TRBJ2-7; D is unresolved. The chain's CDR3 is CSALDEQYV. CDR3 DNA sequence: TGCAGTGCTCTTGACGAGCAGTACGTC.